Listed here are 31 T cell receptor beta chains from one sample, sequenced in a study of CD8 T cells in ankylosing spondylitis. From the 5' RACE reads, TCRdb called clonotypes with MiXCR, one entry per CDR3 protein. Here the sample spans tens of thousands of distinct CDR3 sequences, 9.5% to 11% being singletons. Sample: blood, either unsorted or a sorted T cell fraction (not recorded which). Source of these receptors: a male donor with ankylosing spondylitis or in good health (not recorded which).

This clonotype was observed a few times. The chain is built from TRBV6-1 and TRBJ2-2, with D possibly TRBD1 on 5 matching bases. The CDR3 length is 14 residues. The germline V and J ends were trimmed by 7 bases and 1 base, with 10 bases remaining between them. Per the germline V gene, CDR1 is MNHNS and CDR2 is SASEGT. Here the CDR3 DNA reads TGTGCCAGCAAACTACAGGTGAACACCGGGGAGCTGTTTTTT. Encoded protein: CASKLQVNTGELFF.

Ten or more counts support this clonotype. This chain joins TRBV20-1 and TRBJ2-2; no definite D call. CDR1 is DFQATT and CDR2 is SNEGSKA in the germline V gene (reference sequence). V gave up 7 bases and J gave up 5 bases, with 17 bases separating them. The CDR3 is 14 amino acids. The CDR3 loop reads CSGQNNAGTGELFF. In nucleotides, the CDR3 is TGCAGTGGACAAAACAACGCCGGGACCGGGGAGCTGTTTTTT.

The genes are TRBV19 and TRBJ2-7; TRBD1 might be the D (5 bases). V shed 9 bases and J shed 1 base, with 16 bases lying between them. Per germline, CDR1 LNHDA and CDR2 SQIVND (reference sequence). CDR3 length: 14 residues. The CDR3 reads CASRDAGLSYEQYF. The CDR3 DNA reads TGTGCCAGCCGTGACGCAGGGCTTTCCTACGAGCAGTACTTC.

At least ten counts were recorded for this clonotype. This chain links TRBV6-5 with TRBJ1-5; the D gene is possibly TRBD1 (6 bases). Trimming stripped 4 bases from V and 7 bases from J, with 14 bases between. The CDR3 is 14 amino acids. CDR1 and CDR2 from the germline V gene are MNHEY and SVGAGI. The CDR3 spells CASSFGQPGQPQHF. The CDR3 DNA reads as TGTGCCAGCAGTTTCGGACAGCCGGGGCAGCCCCAGCATTTT.

This chain's CDR3 is CASSQASTLNTEAFF. The CDR3 DNA follows: TGTGCCAGTAGCCAAGCATCAACCTTGAACACTGAAGCTTTCTTT. The rearrangement joins TRBV19 to TRBJ1-1; D remains ambiguous. Per the germline V gene, CDR1 is LNHDA and CDR2 is SQIVND (reference sequence). The CDR3 has 15 amino acids. Trimming stripped 6 bases from V and 0 bases from J, with 14 bases between.

This clonotype was found many times. The gene calls are TRBV3-1 and TRBJ2-2; 9 bases match TRBD2. Germline loops: CDR1 LGHDT, CDR2 YNNKEL (reference sequence). V shed 5 bases, J shed 2 bases, and the junction held 9 bases outside the gene matches. The CDR3 covers 17 residues. This CDR3 reads CASSSILAGENTGELFF. CDR3 nucleotide sequence: TGTGCCAGCAGCTCAATCTTAGCGGGGGAAAACACCGGGGAGCTGTTTTTT.

This clonotype was found many times. This chain links TRBV10-3 with TRBJ2-3; the D is unclear. The length of the CDR3 is 15 residues. Deletions cut 2 bases from V and 4 bases from J, with 13 bases between. Germline V CDR1 and CDR2: ENHRY, SYGVKD. The CDR3, as DNA: TGTGCCATCAGTGAGACGAACAGTGGCCCAGATACGCAGTATTTT. Its protein product is CAISETNSGPDTQYF.

Ten or more counts support this clonotype. This chain uses TRBV29-1 with TRBJ2-2; 10 nucleotides align to TRBD2. J was trimmed by 0 bases and V by 7 bases; bases with no gene match: 8. CDR3 length: 16 amino acids. Germline V gives CDR1 SQVTM, CDR2 ANQGSEA. CDR3 nucleotides: TGCAGCGCTACGGGTAGCGGGGGGTCGAACACCGGGGAGCTGTTTTTT. This translates into CSATGSGGSNTGELFF.

This chain links TRBV28 with TRBJ2-7, with D possibly TRBD1 on 6 matching bases. The CDR3 loop spans 15 amino acids. V shed 2 bases and J shed 0 bases, with 11 bases lying between them. Germline V gives CDR1 MDHEN, CDR2 SYDVKM. The CDR3 loop reads CASSLGGQPSYEQYF. CDR3 DNA: TGTGCCAGCAGTTTAGGAGGACAGCCCTCCTACGAGCAGTACTTC.

The chain recombines TRBV28 with TRBJ1-2; 10 nucleotides match TRBD1. CDR3 length: 15 residues. The V gene end was trimmed by 5 bases and the J gene end by 5 bases; junction bases not matched to a gene: 8. Looked up from germline, CDR1 is MDHEN and CDR2 is SYDVKM. In DNA form, the CDR3 reads TGTGCCAGCAGTCCCGGGACAGGGGTACGTTATGGCTACACCTTC. Its protein product is CASSPGTGVRYGYTF.

This clonotype has at least ten counts. This chain connects TRBV3-1 to TRBJ2-2, with D tentatively TRBD1 (6 bases). V was pared by 6 bases and J by 5 bases, with 10 bases between. There are 13 residues in the CDR3. The V gene's germline CDR1 is LGHDT and CDR2 YNNKEL (reference sequence). CDR3 nucleotides: TGTGCCAGCAGGGGACATGAGACCGGGGAGCTGTTTTTT. It encodes CASRGHETGELFF.

The sample holds many counts of this clonotype. The V gene is TRBV29-1, the J gene TRBJ2-2, with D maybe TRBD1 (5 bases). Trimming cost V 0 bases and J 3 bases, with 8 bases left between them. Germline CDR1 is SQVTM and CDR2 is ANQGSEA. The CDR3 consists of 14 residues. As DNA, the CDR3 is TGCAGCGTTGAAGAACAGGAGTACACCGGGGAGCTGTTTTTT. Residues: CSVEEQEYTGELFF.

The chain combines TRBV10-3 with TRBJ1-4; possibly TRBD1 for D (5 bases). Germline CDR1 ENHRY, CDR2 SYGVKD. Trimming shortened V by 0 bases and J by 8 bases, and 13 bases separated the two germline ends. This CDR3 region has 15 residues. CDR3 in amino acids: CAISESGAIMEKLFF. The CDR3 DNA is TGTGCCATCAGTGAGTCAGGGGCGATCATGGAAAAACTGTTTTTT.

This clonotype has a handful of counts. V usage is TRBV15 and J usage is TRBJ2-1, with TRBD2 matching 9 bases. Looked up from germline, CDR1 is LNHNV and CDR2 is YYDKDF (reference sequence). This CDR3 comprises 19 residues. V was pared by 5 bases and J by 4 bases, with 18 bases of the junction left unmatched. CDR3 in DNA: TGTGCCACCAGCCCTCCTTCGGGTCTAGCGGGAATATCGTACAATGAGCAGTTCTTC. Its translation: CATSPPSGLAGISYNEQFF.

This clonotype was picked up many times. V gene TRBV12-5 combines with J gene TRBJ2-2, with TRBD1 matching over 8 bases. Losses at the gene ends were 7 bases for V and 1 base for J; bases not matched to a gene: 8. Germline V gene sequence: CDR1 LGHNT, CDR2 FRNRAP. The CDR3 extends over 16 amino acids. CDR3 sequence reads: CASVDSGTGNTGELFF. In DNA, the CDR3 is TGTGCTAGTGTCGACTCCGGGACAGGGAACACCGGGGAGCTGTTTTTT.

The gene calls are TRBV12-3 or TRBV12-4 and TRBJ2-5; 7 bases map to TRBD2. The CDR3 totals 14 residues. After removal of 3 bases from V and 3 bases from J, the junction contained 4 bases not matched to a gene. In nucleotides, the CDR3 is TGTGCCAGCAGTTTCGGACTAGTCGAAGAGACCCAGTACTTC. Translating gives CASSFGLVEETQYF.

This clonotype was recorded at least ten times. The rearrangement joins TRBV7-8 to TRBJ1-2; no clear D. CDR1 is SGHVS, CDR2 FQNEAQ, per germline. The CDR3 has 15 amino acids. Trimming shortened V by 1 base and J by 5 bases, and 14 bases separated the two germline ends. CDR3 protein: CASSLVSGSMYGYTF. DNA for the CDR3: TGTGCCAGCAGCTTAGTTTCGGGGTCGATGTATGGCTACACCTTC.

The table lists this clonotype with many counts. V usage is TRBV7-8 and J usage is TRBJ1-1, with D possibly matching TRBD1 (5 bases). Germline assignment: CDR1 SGHVS and CDR2 FQNEAQ. V lost 2 bases and J lost 1, with 11 bases in between. This CDR3 comprises 15 residues. The chain's CDR3 is CASSLMGRANTEAFF. DNA of the CDR3: TGTGCCAGCAGCTTAATGGGCAGGGCGAACACTGAAGCTTTCTTT.

This clonotype occurred many times. The chain has TRBV12-3 or TRBV12-4 and TRBJ2-2, with D unclear. Trimming stripped 3 bases from V and 1 base from J, with 6 bases between. This CDR3 has 14 residues. The chain's CDR3 is CASSFSRNTGELFF. In nucleotides, the CDR3 is TGTGCCAGCAGTTTTTCCAGGAACACCGGGGAGCTGTTTTTT.

The table lists this clonotype with a few counts. The V gene is TRBV2, the J gene TRBJ2-7, with TRBD1 as a possible D gene (7 bases). Germline assignment: CDR1 SNHLY and CDR2 FYNNEI. The V gene lost 6 bases and the J gene lost 3 bases, with 21 bases spanning the gap. The CDR3 runs 16 residues. The CDR3, as DNA: TGTGCCAGCAGCCCACCCAGGGGGGTAATCTACTACGAGCAGTACTTC. Translation gives CASSPPRGVIYYEQYF.

This clonotype has more than one count but fewer than ten. In DNA form, the CDR3 reads TGCAGTGCTCCCGAATTTCGTGACTATAATTCACCCCTCCACTTT. Translated, it gives CSAPEFRDYNSPLHF. This sequence joins TRBV20-1 and TRBJ1-6; D is unresolved. Looked up from germline, CDR1 is DFQATT and CDR2 is SNEGSKA (reference sequence). The CDR3 length is 15 residues. V was pared by 5 bases and J by 3 bases, with 14 bases between.

As to this clonotype: A much larger clone sits a single nucleotide away, making a read error possible. CDR3 residues: CASGQGLLGYNEQFF. The CDR3 coding sequence is TGCGCCAGCGGCCAGGGACTTCTGGGGTACAATGAGCAGTTCTTC. The V gene is TRBV5-1, the J gene TRBJ2-1; tentatively, D is TRBD2 (6 bases). With 7 bases removed from V and 4 bases from J, the gap between germline ends came to 18 bases. CDR1 and CDR2 (germline): SGHRS, YFSETQ. CDR3 size: 15 residues.

Worth noting for this clonotype: This may come from a read error, since a much larger clone is one base off. The V gene is TRBV3-1, the J gene TRBJ1-1, with D hard to call. The CDR3 covers 14 residues. Germline CDR1 reads LGHDT; CDR2 reads YNNKEL (reference sequence). This chain's CDR3 is CASSQDHGNTVAFF. DNA for the CDR3: TGTGCCAGCAGCCAAGACCATGGGAACACTGTAGCTTTCTTT.

This clonotype has a handful of counts. The V call is TRBV5-1, the J call TRBJ1-4; 10 bases agree with TRBD1. The CDR3 has 15 amino acids. Trimming took 2 bases from V and 7 from J; bases not matched to a gene: 5. Germline-derived CDR1 and CDR2 are SGHRS and YFSETQ. This chain's CDR3 is CASSLQGQGIEKLFF. As DNA, the CDR3 is TGCGCCAGCAGCTTACAGGGACAGGGGATTGAAAAACTGTTTTTT. Full variable domain (rest looked up from reference TRBV5-1 and TRBJ1-4): KAGVTQTPRYLIKTRGQQVTLSCSPISGHRSVSWYQQTPGQGLQFLFEYFSETQRNKGNFPGRFSGRQFSNSRSEMNVSTLELGDSALYLCASSLQGQGIEKLFFGSGTQLSVL.

There are many counts of this clonotype. The V call is TRBV12-3 or TRBV12-4, the J call TRBJ2-7; D is undetermined. CDR3 length equals 12 residues. The V end lost 2 bases, the J end lost 5 bases, and 7 bases lay between the germline ends. CDR3 sequence reads: CASSLLGNEQYF. For the CDR3, the DNA is TGTGCCAGCAGTTTATTAGGGAACGAGCAGTACTTC.

This clonotype was seen repeatedly, ten times or more. The chain recombines TRBV5-1 with TRBJ1-2, with D hard to call. The germline V and J ends were trimmed by 7 bases and 0 bases, with 16 bases remaining between them. The CDR3 runs 15 residues. CDR1 and CDR2 from the germline V gene are SGHRS and YFSETQ. The CDR3 loop reads CASVGSAGSNYGYTF. Here the CDR3 DNA reads TGCGCCAGCGTCGGCAGTGCGGGTTCTAACTATGGCTACACCTTC.

V is TRBV2 and J is TRBJ2-5; 7 bases are a match to TRBD1. Germline CDR1 is SNHLY and CDR2 is FYNNEI. J gave up 5 bases and V 0 bases, and 9 bases lay outside the gene matches. CDR3 length: 16 residues. CDR3 DNA: TGTGCCAGCAGTGAAGCGACGAGGGGGCGCTCGGAGACCCAGTACTTC. It specifies CASSEATRGRSETQYF.

This clonotype was seen repeatedly, ten times or more. The V and J genes are TRBV7-8 and TRBJ1-1; D may be TRBD1 (6 bases). The CDR3 length is 15 residues. CDR1 and CDR2 from the germline V gene are SGHVS and FQNEAQ. Trimming shortened V by 5 bases and J by 3 bases, and 16 bases separated the two germline ends. CDR3 protein: CASSPGRGTHTEAFF. In DNA, the CDR3 is TGTGCCAGCAGCCCGGGGAGGGGGACTCACACTGAAGCTTTCTTT.

This clonotype was observed many times. This chain links TRBV5-1 with TRBJ1-2; possible D gene TRBD1, 6 bases. Trimming shortened V by 4 bases and J by 3 bases, and 19 bases separated the two germline ends. Germline CDR1 reads SGHRS; CDR2 reads YFSETQ. The CDR3 runs 16 residues. CDR3: CASSLRDTTQDYGYTF. The CDR3 DNA follows: TGCGCCAGCAGCCTCCGGGACACAACCCAGGACTATGGCTACACCTTC.

This clonotype was observed a few times. The V gene is TRBV9, the J gene TRBJ2-3; D is perhaps TRBD2 (6 bases). Trimming took 4 bases from V and 0 from J, leaving 15 bases between them. In germline, CDR1 is SGDLS, CDR2 YYNGEE. This CDR3 has 16 residues. The DNA of the CDR3 is TGTGCCAGCAGCCCCCTGGTGCGGGGAAGCACAGATACGCAGTATTTT. Translated, it gives CASSPLVRGSTDTQYF. Variable domain in full (rest from reference TRBV9 and TRBJ2-3): DSGVTQTPKHLITATGQRVTLRCSPRSGDLSVYWYQQSLDQGLQFLIQYYNGEERAKGNILERFSAQQFPDLHSELNLSSLELGDSALYFCASSPLVRGSTDTQYFGPGTRLTVL.

This clonotype has at least ten counts. The chain joins TRBV5-1 to TRBJ2-7, with D possibly TRBD2 on 7 matching bases. This CDR3 region has 16 residues. V was cut by 4 bases and J by 6 bases, with 23 bases left in between. Looked up from germline, CDR1 is SGHRS and CDR2 is YFSETQ. CDR3 nucleotides: TGCGCCAGCAGCACTAGCGACAGGACACCGAGTTTCGAGCAGTACTTC. Residues: CASSTSDRTPSFEQYF.